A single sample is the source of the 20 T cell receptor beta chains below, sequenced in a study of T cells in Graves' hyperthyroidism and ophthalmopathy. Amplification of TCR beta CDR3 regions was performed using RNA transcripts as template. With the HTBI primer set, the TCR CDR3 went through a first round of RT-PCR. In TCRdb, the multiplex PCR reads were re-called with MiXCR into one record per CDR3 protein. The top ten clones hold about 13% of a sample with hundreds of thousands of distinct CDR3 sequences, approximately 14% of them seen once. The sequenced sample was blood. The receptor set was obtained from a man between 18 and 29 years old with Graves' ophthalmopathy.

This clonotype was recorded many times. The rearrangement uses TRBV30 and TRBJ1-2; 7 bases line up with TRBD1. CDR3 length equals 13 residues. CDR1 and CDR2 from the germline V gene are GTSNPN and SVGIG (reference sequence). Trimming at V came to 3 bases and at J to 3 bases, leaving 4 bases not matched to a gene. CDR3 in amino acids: CAWRMTGHYGYTF. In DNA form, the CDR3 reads TGTGCCTGGAGGATGACAGGGCACTATGGCTACACCTTC.

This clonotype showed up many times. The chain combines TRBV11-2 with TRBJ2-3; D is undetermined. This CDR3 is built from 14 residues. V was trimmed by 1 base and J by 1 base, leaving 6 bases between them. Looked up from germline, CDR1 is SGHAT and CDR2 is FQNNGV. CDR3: CASSLAGRTDTQYF. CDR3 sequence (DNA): TGTGCCAGCAGCTTAGCCGGACGCACAGATACGCAGTATTTT.

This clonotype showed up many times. The CDR3 coding sequence is TGTGCCAGCAGATTGCAAAACACTGAAGCTTTCTTT. As protein: CASRLQNTEAFF. The V call is TRBV2, the J call TRBJ1-1; no firm D call. In germline, CDR1 is SNHLY, CDR2 FYNNEI. This CDR3 contains 12 residues. V was pared by 6 bases and J by 2 bases, with 7 bases between. The full variable domain, with the rest looked up from reference TRBV2 and TRBJ1-1, is EPEVTQTPSHQVTQMGQEVILRCVPISNHLYFYWYRQILGQKVEFLVSFYNNEISEKSEIFDDQFSVERPDGSNFTLKIRSTKLEDSAMYFCASRLQNTEAFFGQGTRLTVV.

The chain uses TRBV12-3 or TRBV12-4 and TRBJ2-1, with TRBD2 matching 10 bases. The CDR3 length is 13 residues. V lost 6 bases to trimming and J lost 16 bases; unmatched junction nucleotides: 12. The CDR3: CASSQTSGSFIFF. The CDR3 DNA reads TGTGCCAGCAGCCAGACTAGCGGGTCATTTATTTTCTTC.

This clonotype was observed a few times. The CDR3 protein is CASSQDRWQGREKLFF. The CDR3 DNA follows: TGTGCCAGCAGCCAAGATAGGTGGCAGGGGCGGGAAAAACTGTTTTTT. V usage is TRBV4-2 and J usage is TRBJ1-4, with D tentatively TRBD1 (6 bases). From germline, CDR1 is LGHNA and CDR2 YNFKEQ. This CDR3 is 16 amino acids long. Trimming took off 0 bases at V and 8 bases at J, with 16 bases between the two ends.

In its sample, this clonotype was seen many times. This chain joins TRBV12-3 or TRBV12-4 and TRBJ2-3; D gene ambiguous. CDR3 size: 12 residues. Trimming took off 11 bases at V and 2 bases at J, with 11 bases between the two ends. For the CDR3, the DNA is TGTGCCTCCGACGGTAACACAGATACGCAGTATTTT. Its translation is CASDGNTDTQYF.

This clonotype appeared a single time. CDR3 sequence (DNA): TGCGCCAGCAGCCAAGAGCCGACTTACGGCTATGAGCAGTTCTTC. It is translated as CASSQEPTYGYEQFF. This chain links TRBV4-1 with TRBJ2-1, with unresolved D. Trimming removed 0 bases at V and 8 bases at J, with 14 bases between. CDR1 and CDR2 (germline): MGHRA, YSYEKL. CDR3 length: 15 amino acids.

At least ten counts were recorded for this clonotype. CDR3 protein: CASSEEDGTWDEQYF. CDR3 nucleotides: TGTGCCAGCAGTGAAGAGGACGGGACCTGGGACGAGCAGTACTTC. The gene calls are TRBV6-1 and TRBJ2-7; possibly TRBD1 or TRBD2 for D (5 bases each). There are 15 residues in the CDR3. Trimming took off 1 base at V and 5 bases at J, with 15 bases between the two ends. Germline V gives CDR1 MNHNS, CDR2 SASEGT.

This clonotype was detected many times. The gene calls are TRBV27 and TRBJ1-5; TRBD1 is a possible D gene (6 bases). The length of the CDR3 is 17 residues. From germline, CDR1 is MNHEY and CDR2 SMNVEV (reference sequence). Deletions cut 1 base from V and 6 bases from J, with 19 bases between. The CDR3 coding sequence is TGTGCCAGCAGTTTATTTGGGGGCTCAACGACCGGTCAGCCCCAGCATTTT. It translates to CASSLFGGSTTGQPQHF.

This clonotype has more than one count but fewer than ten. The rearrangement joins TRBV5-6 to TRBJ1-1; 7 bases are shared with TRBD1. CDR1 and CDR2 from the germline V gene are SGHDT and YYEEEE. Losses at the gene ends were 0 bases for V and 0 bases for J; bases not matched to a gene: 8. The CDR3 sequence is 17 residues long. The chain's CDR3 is CASSLAGGTLMNTEAFF. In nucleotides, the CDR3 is TGTGCCAGCAGCTTGGCAGGGGGAACCTTAATGAACACTGAAGCTTTCTTT.

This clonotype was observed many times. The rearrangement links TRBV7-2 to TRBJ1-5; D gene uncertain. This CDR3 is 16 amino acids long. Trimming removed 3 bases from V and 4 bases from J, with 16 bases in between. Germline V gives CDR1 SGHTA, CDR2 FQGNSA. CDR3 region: CASSFTLGSTNQPQHF. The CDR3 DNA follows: TGTGCCAGCAGCTTCACCTTGGGCAGTACGAATCAGCCCCAGCATTTT.

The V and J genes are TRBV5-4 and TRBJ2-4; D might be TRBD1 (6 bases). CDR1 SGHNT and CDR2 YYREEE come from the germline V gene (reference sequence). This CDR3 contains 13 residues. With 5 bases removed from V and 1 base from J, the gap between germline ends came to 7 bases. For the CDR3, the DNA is TGTGCCAGCAGAGACAGGGCCAAAAACATTCAGTACTTC. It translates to CASRDRAKNIQYF. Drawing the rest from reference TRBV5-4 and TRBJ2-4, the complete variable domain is ETGVTQSPTHLIKTRGQQVTLRCSSQSGHNTVSWYQQALGQGPQFIFQYYREEENGRGNFPPRFSGLQFPNYSSELNVNALELDDSALYLCASRDRAKNIQYFGAGTRLSVL.

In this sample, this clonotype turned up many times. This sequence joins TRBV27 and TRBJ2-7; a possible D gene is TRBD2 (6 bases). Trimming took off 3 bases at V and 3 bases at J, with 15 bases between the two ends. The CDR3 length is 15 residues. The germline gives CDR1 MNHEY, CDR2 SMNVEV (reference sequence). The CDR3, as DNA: TGTGCCAGCAGTTTCCCTCGCGCGGGAATCTACGAGCAGTACTTC. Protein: CASSFPRAGIYEQYF.

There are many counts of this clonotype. The CDR3 sequence is CASSPGTGTIYGYTF. CDR3 bases: TGTGCCAGCAGCCCTGGTACTGGGACCATCTATGGCTACACCTTC. The V and J genes are TRBV3-1 and TRBJ1-2; the D gene is possibly TRBD1 (5 bases). Per the germline V gene, CDR1 is LGHDT and CDR2 is YNNKEL (reference sequence). The CDR3 is 15 amino acids. V lost 4 bases and J lost 4, with 16 bases in between.

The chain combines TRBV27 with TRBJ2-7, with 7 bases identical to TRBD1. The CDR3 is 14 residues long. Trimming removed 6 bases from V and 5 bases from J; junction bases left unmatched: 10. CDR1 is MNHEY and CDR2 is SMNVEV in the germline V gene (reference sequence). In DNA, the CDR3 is TGTGCCAGCAGAAAGACAGGGATTGTGAACGAGCAGTACTTC. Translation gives CASRKTGIVNEQYF.

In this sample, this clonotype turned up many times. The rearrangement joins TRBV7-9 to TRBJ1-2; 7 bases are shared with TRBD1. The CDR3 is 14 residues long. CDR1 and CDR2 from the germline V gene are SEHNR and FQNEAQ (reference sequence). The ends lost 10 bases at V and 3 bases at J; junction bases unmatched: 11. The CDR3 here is CAITGASPDYGYTF. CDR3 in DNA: TGTGCCATCACAGGGGCATCCCCGGACTATGGCTACACCTTC.

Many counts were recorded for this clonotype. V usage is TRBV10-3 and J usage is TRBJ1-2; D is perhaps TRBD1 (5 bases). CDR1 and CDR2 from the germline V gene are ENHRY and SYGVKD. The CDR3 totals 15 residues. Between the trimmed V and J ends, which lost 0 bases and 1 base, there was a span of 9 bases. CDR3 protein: CAISESLTVNYGYTF. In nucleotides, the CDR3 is TGTGCCATCAGTGAGTCGCTGACAGTTAACTATGGCTACACCTTC.

CDR3 in amino acids: CAISERDSAGNTIYF. The DNA of the CDR3 is TGTGCCATCAGTGAGCGGGACAGTGCTGGAAACACCATATATTTT. The V call is TRBV10-3, the J call TRBJ1-3; 7 nucleotides match TRBD1. This CDR3 is built from 15 residues. Germline CDR1 and CDR2: ENHRY and SYGVKD. The J segment lost 2 bases and the V segment lost 2 bases, leaving 3 bases of the junction unmatched.

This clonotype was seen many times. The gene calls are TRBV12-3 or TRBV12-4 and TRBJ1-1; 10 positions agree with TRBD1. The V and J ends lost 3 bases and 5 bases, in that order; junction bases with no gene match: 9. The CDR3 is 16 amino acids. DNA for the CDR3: TGTGCCAGCAGTTTCCGCGACAGGGGGCGCCGGACTGAAGCTTTCTTT. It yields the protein CASSFRDRGRRTEAFF.

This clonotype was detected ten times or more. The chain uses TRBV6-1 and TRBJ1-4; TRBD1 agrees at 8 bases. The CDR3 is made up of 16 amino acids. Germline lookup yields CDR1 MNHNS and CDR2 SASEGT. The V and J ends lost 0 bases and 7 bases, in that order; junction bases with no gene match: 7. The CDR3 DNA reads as TGTGCCAGCAGTGAAGCTGAGTGGACAGGGAGTGAAAAACTGTTTTTT. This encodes CASSEAEWTGSEKLFF.